The 11 T cell receptor beta chains below all came from one sample that was sequenced in a study of blood T cell repertoires in COVID-19. Only in-frame clones appear in the TCRdb table, and some are missing; sequencing was by immunoSEQ multiplex PCR. Of about 110,000 clones detected, 80% to 90% appear once; the ten largest clones hold about 2.2%. The sample taken for sequencing was peripheral blood. All receptors come from a human donor in a cohort sampled during active COVID-19.

CDR3 sequence (DNA): TGTGCCAGCAGTAAGGGGGTCTCTGGAAACACCATATATTTT. Translating it yields CASSKGVSGNTIYF. V gene TRBV27 combines with J gene TRBJ1-3; tentative D call: TRBD1 (6 bases). The CDR3 is 14 residues long. Germline CDR1 and CDR2: MNHEY and SMNVEV (reference sequence). V was pared by 5 bases and J by 0 bases, with 8 bases between.

The chain couples TRBV4-1 to TRBJ2-7, with D possibly TRBD1 on 5 matching bases. CDR3 size: 15 residues. V was shortened by 0 bases and J by 0 bases, with 9 bases between the two germline ends. Germline V gene lookup returns CDR1 MGHRA and CDR2 YSYEKL. Here the CDR3 DNA reads TGCGCCAGCAGCCAAGATGACAGCACCTCCTACGAGCAGTACTTC. Protein: CASSQDDSTSYEQYF.

The chain has TRBV6-5 and TRBJ1-4; TRBD1 might be the D (5 bases). The V gene's germline CDR1 is MNHEY and CDR2 SVGAGI. V lost 4 bases to trimming and J lost 8 bases, with 17 bases between them. The CDR3 is made up of 15 amino acids. The CDR3 DNA is TGTGCCAGCAGTTCCCAGGGAAGGTGGTCGGAAAAACTGTTTTTT. Its protein product is CASSSQGRWSEKLFF.

The rearrangement links TRBV4-1 to TRBJ1-1; D gene ambiguous. This CDR3 is built from 14 residues. V lost 0 bases to trimming and J lost 7 bases, with 12 bases between them. Germline loops: CDR1 MGHRA, CDR2 YSYEKL. CDR3 nucleotide sequence: TGCGCCAGCAGCCAAGATCCGGAGCGCTGTGAAGCTTTCTTT. This sequence encodes CASSQDPERCEAFF.

This chain connects TRBV28 to TRBJ1-6; 8 positions match TRBD1. The CDR3 extends over 16 amino acids. The ends lost 8 bases at V and 1 base at J; junction bases unmatched: 7. CDR1 is MDHEN, CDR2 SYDVKM, per germline. CDR3 in amino acids: CASCPGQGSYNSPLHF. The CDR3 region has the DNA TGTGCCAGCTGTCCAGGACAGGGATCCTATAATTCACCCCTCCACTTT.

The V call is TRBV20-1, the J call TRBJ1-2; 7 bases agree with TRBD1. Germline CDR1 reads DFQATT; CDR2 reads SNEGSKA (reference sequence). The junction had 5 bases not matched to a gene; V was cut back by 3 bases and J by 4 bases. The CDR3 has 13 residues. CDR3 DNA sequence: TGCAGTGCTAGTAAGGGGGCAAGCTATGGCTACACCTTC. It specifies CSASKGASYGYTF.

CDR3 DNA sequence: TGTGCCAGCAGTGAAGCGCTATACAATGAGCAGTTCTTC. Translation gives CASSEALYNEQFF. The chain combines TRBV6-1 with TRBJ2-1; no clear D gene. CDR3 length equals 13 residues. Trimming removed 0 bases from V and 4 bases from J, with 4 bases in between. Germline V CDR1 and CDR2: MNHNS, SASEGT.

The chain recombines TRBV6-5 with TRBJ2-2; D gene ambiguous. The ends were cut back, 8 bases at V and 5 bases at J, with 15 bases in the middle. The CDR3 length is 14 residues. From germline, CDR1 is MNHEY and CDR2 SVGAGI. CDR3 sequence: CASSHRSTTGELFF. For the CDR3, the DNA is TGTGCCAGCTCCCACCGAAGTACTACCGGGGAGCTGTTTTTT.

V gene TRBV6-5 combines with J gene TRBJ1-5; 7 positions match TRBD1. The germline CDR1 and CDR2 sequences are MNHEY and SVGAGI. V lost 0 bases to trimming and J lost 5 bases; unmatched junction nucleotides: 4. The CDR3 runs to 15 residues. This CDR3 reads CASSYSQGNHQPQHF. The CDR3, as DNA: TGTGCCAGCAGTTACTCACAGGGGAACCATCAGCCCCAGCATTTT.

The chain joins TRBV16 to TRBJ1-5; D is unclear. The length of the CDR3 is 16 residues. Germline V gene sequence: CDR1 KGHSY, CDR2 FQNENV. V was shortened by 0 bases and J by 0 bases, with 9 bases between the two germline ends. CDR3 sequence: CASSQSSRYSNQPQHF. CDR3 DNA: TGTGCCAGCAGCCAATCGAGCCGATATAGCAATCAGCCCCAGCATTTT.

The chain links TRBV3-1 (or the pseudogene TRBV3-2) to TRBJ2-2; D not resolved. The ends were cut back, 0 bases at V and 3 bases at J, with 5 bases in the middle. Germline V lookup: CDR1 LGHDT, CDR2 YNNKEL (reference sequence). CDR3 size: 14 residues. The CDR3 coding sequence is TGTGCCAGCAGCCAAGACCTCTACACCGGGGAGCTGTTTTTT. Translated, it gives CASSQDLYTGELFF.